Below are 32 T cell receptor beta chains sequenced from a single sample in a study of response to subunit inactivated influenza vaccine. TCRdb reanalysed the RT-PCR reads using MiXCR and keeps one entry per CDR3 protein. The sample shows under 850,000 distinct CDR3 sequences, less than 20% of them seen only once. The sequencing used PBMCs from blood, collected about 5 days after vaccination. These receptors were collected from a man aged 45-65 years who received an inactivated influenza vaccine.

V gene TRBV7-9 combines with J gene TRBJ2-1; TRBD2 matches 12 bases. Germline V lookup: CDR1 SEHNR, CDR2 FQNEAQ (reference sequence). This CDR3 is built from 15 residues. V lost 1 base and J lost 8; bases outside the gene matches: 3. In DNA form, the CDR3 reads TGTGCCAGCAGCTTAGTGACTAGCGGGAGCTATGAGCAGTTCTTC. Translation gives CASSLVTSGSYEQFF.

The chain has TRBV6-2 or TRBV6-3 and TRBJ2-7; D not certain. Trimming pared 5 bases from V and 0 bases from J, leaving 8 bases between. CDR3 length: 13 amino acids. Germline V gene sequence: CDR1 MNHEY, CDR2 SVGEGT. CDR3 sequence reads: CASSPTFSYEQYF. The DNA for the CDR3 is TGTGCCAGCAGTCCGACATTCTCCTACGAGCAGTACTTC.

There are a few counts of this clonotype. This could be a read error, since a much larger clone is one nucleotide away. V is TRBV25-1 and J is TRBJ2-7, with D uncertain. This CDR3 has 10 amino acids. The germline V and J ends were trimmed by 5 bases and 5 bases, with 4 bases remaining between them. Germline-derived CDR1 and CDR2 are MGHDK and SYGVNS. The chain's CDR3 is CASSSHEQYF. CDR3 nucleotide sequence: TGTGCCAGCAGTTCCCACGAGCAGTACTTC.

The rearrangement uses TRBV15 and TRBJ1-4, with D uncertain. Germline V CDR1 and CDR2: LNHNV, YYDKDF (reference sequence). The V end was cut by 0 bases, the J end by 4 bases, with 12 bases between. The length of the CDR3 is 16 residues. The CDR3 nucleotides read TGTGCCACCAGCAGAGATGGACCCCGACATAATGAAAAACTGTTTTTT. Protein product: CATSRDGPRHNEKLFF. Using reference TRBV15 and TRBJ1-4 for the parts outside the CDR3, the full variable domain is DAMVIQNPRYQVTQFGKPVTLSCSQTLNHNVMYWYQQKSSQAPKLLFHYYDKDFNNEADTPDNFQSRRPNTSFCFLDIRSPGLGDTAMYLCATSRDGPRHNEKLFFGSGTQLSVL.

The sample holds a few counts of this clonotype. This chain links TRBV7-2 with TRBJ2-2; 7 bases align to TRBD1. From germline, CDR1 is SGHTA and CDR2 FQGNSA. The CDR3 loop spans 14 amino acids. After removal of 5 bases from V and 6 bases from J, the junction contained 6 bases not matched to a gene. In DNA, the CDR3 is TGTGCCAGCAGCACACAGGGGACAGCCGGGGAGCTGTTTTTT. Its protein product is CASSTQGTAGELFF.

This chain uses TRBV2 with TRBJ1-2, with D unresolved. V dropped 7 bases and J dropped 6 bases, with 18 bases sitting between them. Germline V lookup: CDR1 SNHLY, CDR2 FYNNEI. There are 14 residues in the CDR3. The CDR3 region is CASIPVGVIHGYTF. CDR3 DNA sequence: TGTGCCAGCATCCCCGTCGGGGTTATCCATGGCTACACCTTC.

The table lists this clonotype with a few counts. The chain has TRBV6-2 or TRBV6-3 and TRBJ1-6; D ambiguous. The CDR3 is 14 residues long. Germline V gene sequence: CDR1 MNHEY, CDR2 SVGEGT. Trimming cost V 2 bases and J 7 bases, with 9 bases left between them. CDR3 in DNA: TGTGCCAGCAGTTACGTGGCCTCAAATTCACCCCTCCACTTT. Translation: CASSYVASNSPLHF.

The V and J genes are TRBV20-1 and TRBJ2-1; 11 nucleotides match TRBD2. Per the germline V gene, CDR1 is DFQATT and CDR2 is SNEGSKA (reference sequence). CDR3 length: 17 amino acids. Unmatched junction bases numbered 8, after V lost 2 bases and J lost 2 bases. CDR3 loop: CSARTSGRVSPYNEQFF. In DNA, the CDR3 is TGCAGTGCTAGAACTAGCGGGAGAGTATCTCCCTACAATGAGCAGTTCTTC.

This clonotype was counted only a few times. The V and J genes are TRBV3-1 and TRBJ2-1; perhaps D is TRBD1 or TRBD2 (5 bases each). The CDR3 extends over 15 amino acids. The germline CDR1 and CDR2 sequences are LGHDT and YNNKEL (reference sequence). The V gene lost 4 bases and the J gene lost 4 bases, with 14 bases spanning the gap. The CDR3 loop reads CASSLPRGSYNEQFF. As DNA, the CDR3 is TGTGCCAGCAGCCTCCCGAGGGGCTCTTACAATGAGCAGTTCTTC.

A note on this clonotype: The junction and the germline gene differ at one end; a read error may be behind it. This chain links TRBV12-3 or TRBV12-4 with TRBJ2-3; 9 positions match TRBD1. There are 13 residues in the CDR3. In DNA form, the CDR3 reads TGTACCAGCAGAGGGACAGGGTCAGATACGCAGTATTTT. This sequence encodes CTSRGTGSDTQYF.

The J gene is TRBJ2-7, the V gene TRBV11-2; D not resolved. The CDR3 spans 13 residues. Germline assignment: CDR1 SGHAT and CDR2 FQNNGV. V shed 1 base and J shed 3 bases, with 7 bases lying between them. The CDR3 region has the DNA TGTGCCAGCAGCTTAGGGGCGAACTACGAGCAGTACTTC. This translates into CASSLGANYEQYF.

The chain uses TRBV9 and TRBJ2-2; D perhaps matches TRBD1 (5 bases). CDR1 SGDLS and CDR2 YYNGEE come from the germline V gene. The V end was cut by 0 bases, the J end by 5 bases, with 14 bases between. This CDR3 is built from 16 residues. CDR3 in amino acids: CASSVAGQGYTGELFF. The CDR3 nucleotides read TGTGCCAGCAGCGTAGCTGGGCAGGGATATACCGGGGAGCTGTTTTTT.

This clonotype appeared a few times. The chain couples TRBV15 to TRBJ2-3; a weak D match, TRBD2 (5 bases). Trimming took 0 bases from V and 7 from J, leaving 14 bases between them. Germline CDR1 and CDR2: LNHNV and YYDKDF (reference sequence). The CDR3 extends over 15 amino acids. The CDR3 protein is CATSRDRFPGNTQYF. The DNA for the CDR3 is TGTGCCACCAGCAGAGATCGATTCCCCGGGAATACGCAGTATTTT.

This chain uses TRBV7-8 with TRBJ2-1; 7 positions agree with TRBD1. Per germline, CDR1 SGHVS and CDR2 FQNEAQ. This CDR3 has 14 amino acids. V was clipped by 5 bases and J by 1 base; unmatched bases: 2. CDR3 loop: CASSMTGSYNEQFF. CDR3 sequence (DNA): TGTGCCAGCAGCATGACAGGGTCCTACAATGAGCAGTTCTTC. The full variable domain, completed using reference TRBV7-8 and TRBJ2-1, is GAGVSQSPRYKVAKRGQDVALRCDPISGHVSLFWYQQALGQGPEFLTYFQNEAQLDKSGLPSDRFFAERPEGSVSTLKIQRTQQEDSAVYLCASSMTGSYNEQFFGPGTRLTVL.

This clonotype was recorded a few times. The germline gene is not matched at one end of the junction; a read error may be the cause. V is TRBV6-1 and J is TRBJ2-4; D is perhaps TRBD1 (5 bases). The germline gives CDR1 MNHNS, CDR2 SASEGT. CDR3 length: 12 residues. CDR3 DNA: TGTGCCAGCAGTGAGGGTCTGGGCAGGGATGGCTTC. This encodes CASSEGLGRDGF.

This clonotype showed up just a few times. The V gene is TRBV12-3 or TRBV12-4, the J gene TRBJ2-5; no definite D call. CDR3 length equals 13 residues. Trimming removed 3 bases from V and 7 bases from J, with 12 bases in between. The CDR3 bases are TGTGCCAGCAGTTTGAAACAGTTCGGGACCCAGTACTTC. Its protein is CASSLKQFGTQYF.

This clonotype was counted a few times. This rearrangement joins TRBV5-5 to TRBJ2-4; the D gene is possibly TRBD2 (6 bases). CDR3 length: 12 residues. The germline CDR1 and CDR2 sequences are SGHKS and YYEKEE (reference sequence). V lost 7 bases to trimming and J lost 5 bases, with 10 bases between them. CDR3 nucleotide sequence: TGTGCCAGCGCGGGGACCCAAAACATTCAGTACTTC. Amino acids: CASAGTQNIQYF.

This clonotype was counted only a few times. The rearrangement links TRBV5-1 to TRBJ2-1; TRBD2 matches 9 bases. The CDR3 loop spans 16 amino acids. Germline V gives CDR1 SGHRS, CDR2 YFSETQ. V lost 3 bases and J lost 4; bases outside the gene matches: 8. The CDR3 loop is CASSSGALAGYNEQFF. CDR3 in DNA: TGCGCCAGCAGCTCCGGAGCCCTAGCGGGGTACAATGAGCAGTTCTTC. Using reference TRBV5-1 and TRBJ2-1 for the parts outside the CDR3, the full variable domain is KAGVTQTPRYLIKTRGQQVTLSCSPISGHRSVSWYQQTPGQGLQFLFEYFSETQRNKGNFPGRFSGRQFSNSRSEMNVSTLELGDSALYLCASSSGALAGYNEQFFGPGTRLTVL.

The rearrangement joins TRBV5-1 to TRBJ2-5; D tentatively fits TRBD1 or TRBD2 (5 bases each). V was cut by 0 bases and J by 5 bases, with 14 bases left in between. The CDR3 consists of 15 residues. Germline-derived CDR1 and CDR2 are SGHRS and YFSETQ. CDR3 nucleotides: TGCGCCAGCAGCTTGGACGGGACGGGTCTCGAGACCCAGTACTTC. Translated, it gives CASSLDGTGLETQYF.

This clonotype was found a few times. CDR3 residues: CASSLGPVGVGRETQYF. DNA of the CDR3: TGTGCCAGCAGTTTAGGCCCGGTAGGGGTGGGACGGGAGACCCAGTACTTC. The chain carries TRBV12-3 or TRBV12-4 and TRBJ2-5; D is tentatively TRBD1 or TRBD2 (5 bases each). This CDR3 contains 17 residues. V was pared by 1 base and J by 5 bases, with 20 bases between.

The gene calls are TRBV20-1 and TRBJ2-6, with D perhaps given as TRBD1 or TRBD2 (5 bases each). The CDR3 length is 17 residues. From germline, CDR1 is DFQATT and CDR2 SNEGSKA (reference sequence). CDR3 protein: CSVGLGTAFSGANVLTF. The DNA of the CDR3 is TGCAGCGTCGGTCTCGGGACGGCATTCTCTGGGGCCAACGTCCTGACTTTC.

The chain employs TRBV3-1 and TRBJ2-5; TRBD1 matches at 8 bases. Unmatched junction bases numbered 5, after V lost 4 bases and J lost 4 bases. CDR1 and CDR2 (germline): LGHDT, YNNKEL (reference sequence). The CDR3 sequence is 14 residues long. CDR3 sequence reads: CASSPSGGVETQYF. The CDR3 nucleotides read TGTGCCAGCAGCCCCTCAGGGGGCGTAGAGACCCAGTACTTC.

Ten or more counts support this clonotype. The CDR3 loop is CASSLIALQETQYF. CDR3 bases: TGTGCCAGCAGTTTAATCGCCCTCCAAGAGACCCAGTACTTC. This sequence joins TRBV12-3 or TRBV12-4 and TRBJ2-5; no clear D. With 2 bases removed from V and 1 base from J, the gap between germline ends came to 8 bases. This CDR3 contains 14 residues.

V is TRBV20-1 and J is TRBJ2-1; TRBD2 matches at 16 bases. Trimming cost V 5 bases and J 7 bases; bases outside gene matches: 14. Germline V gives CDR1 DFQATT, CDR2 SNEGSKA (reference sequence). This CDR3 region has 18 residues. The CDR3: CSAGGGLAGGRWPNEQFF. The CDR3 DNA reads as TGCAGTGCTGGAGGGGGACTAGCGGGGGGGCGATGGCCTAATGAGCAGTTCTTC.

The V and J genes are TRBV6-5 and TRBJ2-7; D gene unclear. V was cut by 0 bases and J by 5 bases, with 14 bases left in between. Germline assignment: CDR1 MNHEY and CDR2 SVGAGI. CDR3 size: 15 residues. DNA of the CDR3: TGTGCCAGCAGTTACTCGAATGCACCCTTCGACGAGCAGTACTTC. It encodes CASSYSNAPFDEQYF.

J is TRBJ2-2 and V is TRBV12-3 or TRBV12-4, with D perhaps TRBD1 or TRBD2 (5 bases each). Trimming left V 5 bases short and J 3 bases short, with 10 bases between. The CDR3 sequence is 14 residues long. CDR3: CASSPLGDTGELFF. CDR3 nucleotide sequence: TGTGCCAGCAGTCCGTTGGGGGACACCGGGGAGCTGTTTTTT.

This rearrangement joins TRBV20-1 to TRBJ2-6; D ambiguous. The V end lost 6 bases, the J end lost 2 bases, and 11 bases lay between the germline ends. There are 14 residues in the CDR3. In germline, CDR1 is DFQATT, CDR2 SNEGSKA (reference sequence). The CDR3 DNA reads TGCAGTGCCGCAAAATGGGCTGGGGCCAACGTCCTGACTTTC. Translation: CSAAKWAGANVLTF.

J is TRBJ2-6 and V is TRBV29-1; a weak D match, TRBD1 (5 bases). Trimming removed 4 bases at V and 2 bases at J, with 12 bases between. Germline CDR1 reads SQVTM; CDR2 reads ANQGSEA. The CDR3 loop spans 15 amino acids. The DNA of the CDR3 is TGCAGCGTTGGGGGCTTAGAACCTGGGGCCAACGTCCTGACTTTC. As protein: CSVGGLEPGANVLTF.

V and J are TRBV12-3 or TRBV12-4 and TRBJ2-2, with 7 bases lining up with TRBD1. V shed 7 bases, J shed 3 bases, and the junction held 11 bases outside the gene matches. The CDR3 is 16 amino acids. DNA for the CDR3: TGTGCCAGCAACCGGGACAGCCCGAGGTACACCGGGGAGCTGTTTTTT. It codes for CASNRDSPRYTGELFF.

This clonotype appeared a few times. V and J are TRBV20-1 and TRBJ2-7; 8 nucleotides match TRBD2. Germline lookup yields CDR1 DFQATT and CDR2 SNEGSKA (reference sequence). The junction had 10 bases not matched to a gene; V was cut back by 7 bases and J by 5 bases. The CDR3 consists of 13 residues. The CDR3: CSVTQRERNEQYF. The CDR3 DNA reads TGCAGTGTTACCCAGCGGGAGAGGAACGAGCAGTACTTC.

In DNA form, the CDR3 reads TGTGCCAGCGGCGGACTAGCGGAGATCTACGAGCAGTACTTC. Translation gives CASGGLAEIYEQYF. The genes are TRBV6-1 and TRBJ2-7; 10 bases line up with TRBD2. The CDR3 totals 14 residues. The J segment lost 3 bases and the V segment lost 8 bases, leaving 7 bases of the junction unmatched. In germline, CDR1 is MNHNS, CDR2 SASEGT.

This clonotype turned up a few times. This chain links TRBV7-6 with TRBJ2-7, with a weak D call TRBD1 (6 bases). This CDR3 is 17 amino acids long. With 5 bases removed from V and 0 bases from J, the gap between germline ends came to 20 bases. CDR1 is SGHVS and CDR2 is FNYEAQ in the germline V gene. This CDR3 reads CASSPGRRQASSYEQYF. In DNA form, the CDR3 reads TGTGCCAGCAGCCCGGGCAGACGACAGGCCAGCTCCTACGAGCAGTACTTC.